Following are 6 T cell receptor beta chains from one sample sequenced in a study of T cells of healthy individuals. TCRdb recomputed calls from the 5' RACE reads with MiXCR, one row per CDR3 protein. Found here are around 79,000 distinct CDR3 sequences, roughly 5% of them singletons; the top ten hold about 7.5%. The receptors derive from a female donor in good health.

The sample holds a few counts of this clonotype. The chain recombines TRBV18 with TRBJ2-3, with D tentatively TRBD1 (5 bases). V was clipped by 0 bases and J by 5 bases, with 9 bases between them. CDR1 is KGHSH, CDR2 LQKENI, per germline. This CDR3 contains 14 residues. CDR3 loop: CASSPPGREDTQYF. CDR3 DNA sequence: TGTGCCAGCTCACCACCGGGCAGGGAAGATACGCAGTATTTT.

This clonotype was seen many times. This chain joins TRBV11-3 and TRBJ2-1; TRBD1 matches at 11 bases. The trim removed 5 bases at V and 8 bases at J, leaving 8 bases unmatched. The CDR3 runs 15 residues. Per germline, CDR1 SGHNT and CDR2 YENEEA. In nucleotides, the CDR3 is TGTGCCAGCAGCCTGGGACAGGGGGAGTGGTATGAGCAGTTCTTC. Translated: CASSLGQGEWYEQFF. Full variable domain (missing parts from reference TRBV11-3 and TRBJ2-1): EAGVVQSPRYKIIEKKQPVAFWCNPISGHNTLYWYLQNLGQGPELLIRYENEEAVDDSQLPKDRFSAERLKGVDSTLKIQPAELGDSAVYLCASSLGQGEWYEQFFGPGTRLTVL.

This clonotype has ten or more counts. V and J are TRBV6-5 and TRBJ2-3; D is ambiguous. Trimming took 4 bases from V and 0 from J, leaving 17 bases between them. CDR1 MNHEY and CDR2 SVGAGI come from the germline V gene. The CDR3 contains 17 residues. Here the CDR3 reads CASSFGPGDTSTDTQYF. CDR3 DNA: TGTGCCAGCAGTTTCGGCCCCGGCGACACAAGCACAGATACGCAGTATTTT.

This clonotype has ten or more counts. The V and J genes are TRBV5-1 and TRBJ2-2; 10 bases are shared with TRBD2. J gave up 6 bases and V 4 bases, and 6 bases lay outside the gene matches. This CDR3 is 15 amino acids long. Germline-derived CDR1 and CDR2 are SGHRS and YFSETQ. The CDR3 loop is CASSPSGSLAGELFF. In DNA, the CDR3 is TGCGCCAGCAGCCCTAGCGGGAGTCTGGCCGGGGAGCTGTTTTTT.

This clonotype was seen repeatedly, ten times or more. The rearrangement uses TRBV3-1 and TRBJ2-1; 12 positions agree with TRBD1. The CDR3 has 15 residues. With V trimmed by 1 base and J by 9 bases, 4 bases remained unmatched. Germline V gene data show CDR1 as LGHDT and CDR2 as YNNKEL (reference sequence). DNA of the CDR3: TGTGCCAGCAGCCAAGGCGGGACAGGGGGCTTTGAGCAGTTCTTC. Translating it yields CASSQGGTGGFEQFF.

This clonotype was seen many times. V usage is TRBV7-8 and J usage is TRBJ1-1; D is perhaps TRBD1 (5 bases). Germline values: CDR1 SGHVS, CDR2 FQNEAQ. The CDR3 covers 15 residues. The V and J ends lost 4 bases and 1 base respectively, with 13 bases between them. The chain's CDR3 is CASSYSRDQNTEAFF. The CDR3 nucleotides read TGTGCCAGCAGCTATTCCCGGGACCAGAACACTGAAGCTTTCTTT.